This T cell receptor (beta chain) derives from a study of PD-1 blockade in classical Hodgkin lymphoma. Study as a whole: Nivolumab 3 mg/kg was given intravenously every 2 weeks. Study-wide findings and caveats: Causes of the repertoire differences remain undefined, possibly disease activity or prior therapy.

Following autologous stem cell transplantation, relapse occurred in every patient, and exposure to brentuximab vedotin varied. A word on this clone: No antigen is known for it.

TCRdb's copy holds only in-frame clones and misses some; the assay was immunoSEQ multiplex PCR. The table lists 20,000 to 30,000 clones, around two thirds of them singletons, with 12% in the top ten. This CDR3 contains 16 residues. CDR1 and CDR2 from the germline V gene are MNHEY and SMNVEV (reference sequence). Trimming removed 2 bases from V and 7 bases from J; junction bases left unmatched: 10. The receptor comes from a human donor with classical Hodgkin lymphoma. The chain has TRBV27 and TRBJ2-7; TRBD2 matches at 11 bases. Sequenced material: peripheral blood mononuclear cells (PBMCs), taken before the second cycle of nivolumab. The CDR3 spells CASSLSGLAGAREQYF. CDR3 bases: TGTGCCAGCAGTTTAAGCGGACTAGCGGGTGCGCGAGAGCAGTACTTC.